What follows are 14 T cell receptor beta chains derived from one specimen sequenced in a study of tumour-infiltrating T cells in Burkitt lymphoma. Sequencing used immunoSEQ multiplex PCR; TCRdb keeps in-frame clones, though not all of them. The sample consists of 1,700 or so clones, around 16% of them appearing once. What was sequenced was tumor tissue. The source of these receptors is a human donor with Burkitt lymphoma.

V gene TRBV12-2 combines with J gene TRBJ2-7; TRBD2, as called in the table, went unchecked against the DNA. TRBV12-2 is given as a pseudogene. There are 16 residues in the CDR3. The CDR3 reads CASRLGLAGGAGEQYF. CDR3 DNA: TGTGCAAGTCGCTTAGGGCTAGCGGGAGGGGCTGGGGAGCAGTACTTC.

The genes are TRBV9 and TRBJ1-2, with no clear D. The V gene lost 0 bases and the J gene lost 0 bases, with 9 bases spanning the gap. The CDR3 loop spans 15 amino acids. Per germline, CDR1 SGDLS and CDR2 YYNGEE. CDR3 in amino acids: CASSVGSGSNYGYTF. In nucleotides, the CDR3 is TGTGCCAGCAGCGTAGGCTCCGGATCTAACTATGGCTACACCTTC.

This sequence joins TRBV4-3 and TRBJ2-5; no firm D call. The J call may be wrong; the DNA end is better matched by TRBJ2-7. Germline V gene lookup returns CDR1 LGHNA and CDR2 YSLEER. CDR3 length: 14 amino acids. DNA of the CDR3: TGCGCCAGCAGCCCACACACTTCCTCCTACGAGCAGTACTTC. Translation gives CASSPHTSSYEQYF.

J is TRBJ1-3 and V is TRBV5-6; D not certain. CDR3 length: 19 residues. V was clipped by 0 bases and J by 0 bases, with 19 bases between them. Germline V lookup: CDR1 SGHDT, CDR2 YYEEEE. CDR3 loop: CASSLVIEHLSSSGNTIYF. The CDR3 coding sequence is TGTGCCAGCAGCTTGGTTATAGAGCACCTCTCCAGCTCTGGAAACACCATATATTTT.

The rearrangement links TRBV7-6 to TRBJ2-2; D call uncertain. Germline lookup yields CDR1 SGHVS and CDR2 FNYEAQ. V lost 10 bases and J lost 2, with 8 bases in between. The CDR3 runs 12 residues. CDR3 sequence: CAIGPNTGELFF. DNA of the CDR3: TGTGCCATAGGCCCAAACACCGGGGAGCTGTTTTTT.

This sequence joins TRBV6-1 and TRBJ2-3; 16 nucleotides line up with TRBD2. The CDR3 is made up of 20 amino acids. J was trimmed by 4 bases and V by 4 bases; bases with no gene match: 14. In germline, CDR1 is MNHNS, CDR2 SASEGT. CDR3 bases: TGTGCCAGCAGTGGCTACCCGGGACTAGCGGGGGGGCCCGGCGCAGATACGCAGTATTTT. Translated, it gives CASSGYPGLAGGPGADTQYF.

This clone was counted between two and nine times. The sample carries other DNA sequences with the same CDR3. The chain has TRBV5-1 and TRBJ2-7; TRBD2 matches 11 bases. The CDR3 is 14 amino acids. Per germline, CDR1 SGHRS and CDR2 YFSETQ. V trimming: 7 bases; J trimming: 3 bases; junction bases outside the gene matches: 6. CDR3 protein: CASGTSGGSYEQYF. The CDR3 DNA is TGCGCCAGCGGAACTAGCGGGGGAAGCTACGAGCAGTACTTC. The complete variable domain, with remaining parts taken from reference TRBV5-1 and TRBJ2-7, reads KAGVTQTPRYLIKTRGQQVTLSCSPISGHRSVSWYQQTPGQGLQFLFEYFSETQRNKGNFPGRFSGRQFSNSRSEMNVSTLELGDSALYLCASGTSGGSYEQYFGPGTRLTVT.

In this sample, this clone turned up a few times. This chain links TRBV7-3 with TRBJ2-2; D gene uncertain. Trimming stripped 4 bases from V and 8 bases from J, with 8 bases between. The CDR3 runs to 12 residues. Germline V gene sequence: CDR1 SGHTA, CDR2 FQGTGA. The CDR3 DNA reads TGTGCCAGCAGCTACTTCGGTGGGGAGCTGTTTTTT. Translation gives CASSYFGGELFF. The full variable domain, with the rest looked up from reference TRBV7-3 and TRBJ2-2, is GAGVSQTPSNKVTEKGKYVELRCDPISGHTALYWYRQSLGQGPEFLIYFQGTGAADDSGLPNDRFFAVRPEGSVSTLKIQRTERGDSAVYLCASSYFGGELFFGEGSRLTVL.

This clone is deemed hyperexpanded. The chain is built from TRBV4-1 and TRBJ2-7, with D tentatively TRBD1 or TRBD2 (5 bases each). The CDR3 is 16 residues long. Germline V gene lookup returns CDR1 MGHRA and CDR2 YSYEKL. Trimming removed 1 base at V and 6 bases at J, with 19 bases between. The chain's CDR3 is CASSQGGGFSLFEQYF. In DNA, the CDR3 is TGCGCCAGCAGCCAAGGTGGGGGTTTCTCGCTCTTCGAGCAGTACTTC.

The chain couples TRBV27 to TRBJ2-7, with TRBD1 matching 10 bases. The CDR3 has 13 amino acids. CDR1 and CDR2 (germline): MNHEY, SMNVEV (reference sequence). V lost 4 bases, J lost 7 bases, and 4 bases stayed unmatched. The CDR3: CASSSTGGWEQYF. CDR3 DNA sequence: TGTGCCAGCAGTTCGACAGGGGGCTGGGAGCAGTACTTC.

The CDR3 here is CASSLGGLADTQYF. The CDR3 bases are TGTGCCAGCAGCTTAGGGGGCCTGGCAGATACGCAGTATTTT. V usage is TRBV7-8 and J usage is TRBJ2-3; tentatively, D is TRBD1 (5 bases). Deletions cut 1 base from V and 4 bases from J, with 9 bases between. This CDR3 comprises 14 residues. Germline CDR1 reads SGHVS; CDR2 reads FQNEAQ. Combining the CDR3 with reference TRBV7-8 and TRBJ2-3 gives the whole variable domain GAGVSQSPRYKVAKRGQDVALRCDPISGHVSLFWYQQALGQGPEFLTYFQNEAQLDKSGLPSDRFFAERPEGSVSTLKIQRTQQEDSAVYLCASSLGGLADTQYFGPGTRLTVL.

This clone has more than one count but fewer than ten. The chain uses TRBV5-1 and TRBJ2-5; 10 bases fit TRBD2. This CDR3 spans 15 amino acids. Germline-derived CDR1 and CDR2 are SGHRS and YFSETQ. After removal of 4 bases from V and 1 base from J, the junction contained 4 bases not matched to a gene. CDR3 in amino acids: CASSASGGTQETQYF. The CDR3 coding sequence is TGCGCCAGCAGCGCTAGCGGGGGCACCCAAGAGACCCAGTACTTC.

This clone was detected a few times. The rearrangement links TRBV11-1 to TRBJ2-1; 10 positions match TRBD1. The CDR3 runs to 15 residues. Germline-derived CDR1 and CDR2 are SGHAT and FQDESV (reference sequence). With V trimmed by 5 bases and J by 7 bases, 8 bases remained unmatched. The CDR3 protein is CASSTGTGVGNEQFF. The CDR3 coding sequence is TGTGCCAGCAGCACCGGGACAGGGGTAGGGAATGAGCAGTTCTTC.

This chain joins TRBV5-4 and TRBJ2-7; D remains ambiguous. The CDR3 has 14 amino acids. V was trimmed by 0 bases and J by 3 bases, leaving 10 bases between them. The V gene's germline CDR1 is SGHNT and CDR2 YYREEE (reference sequence). The CDR3 region is CASSLGSRNYEQYF. Written as DNA, the CDR3 is TGTGCCAGCAGCTTGGGAAGTCGAAACTACGAGCAGTACTTC.